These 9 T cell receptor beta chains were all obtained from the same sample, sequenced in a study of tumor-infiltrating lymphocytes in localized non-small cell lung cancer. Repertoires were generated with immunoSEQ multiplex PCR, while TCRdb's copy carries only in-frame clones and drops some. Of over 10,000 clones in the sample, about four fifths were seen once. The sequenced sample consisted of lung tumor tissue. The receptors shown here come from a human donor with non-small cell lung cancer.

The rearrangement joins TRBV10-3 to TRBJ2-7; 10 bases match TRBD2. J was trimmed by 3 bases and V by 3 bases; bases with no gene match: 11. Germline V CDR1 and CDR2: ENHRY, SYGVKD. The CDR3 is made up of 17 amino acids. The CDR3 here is CAISDRRRIAGGYEQYF. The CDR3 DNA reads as TGTGCCATCAGTGACCGACGGAGGATAGCGGGGGGCTACGAGCAGTACTTC.

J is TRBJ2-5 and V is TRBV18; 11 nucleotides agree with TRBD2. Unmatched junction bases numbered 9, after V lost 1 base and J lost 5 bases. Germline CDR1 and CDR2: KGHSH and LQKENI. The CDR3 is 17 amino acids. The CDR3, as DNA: TGTGCCAGCTCACCACGTCTAGCGGGGGGCCGAGAGGAGACCCAGTACTTC. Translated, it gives CASSPRLAGGREETQYF.

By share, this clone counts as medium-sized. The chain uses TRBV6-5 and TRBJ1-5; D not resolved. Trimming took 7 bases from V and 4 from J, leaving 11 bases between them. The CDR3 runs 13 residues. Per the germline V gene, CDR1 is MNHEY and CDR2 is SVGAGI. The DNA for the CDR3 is TGTGCCAGCACCGTAGGACGAAATCAGCCCCAGCATTTT. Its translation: CASTVGRNQPQHF.

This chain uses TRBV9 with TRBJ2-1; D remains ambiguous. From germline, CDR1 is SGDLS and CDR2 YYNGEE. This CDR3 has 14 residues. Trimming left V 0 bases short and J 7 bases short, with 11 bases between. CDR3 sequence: CASSVAGSMNEQFF. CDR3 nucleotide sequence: TGTGCCAGCAGCGTAGCTGGCTCGATGAATGAGCAGTTCTTC.

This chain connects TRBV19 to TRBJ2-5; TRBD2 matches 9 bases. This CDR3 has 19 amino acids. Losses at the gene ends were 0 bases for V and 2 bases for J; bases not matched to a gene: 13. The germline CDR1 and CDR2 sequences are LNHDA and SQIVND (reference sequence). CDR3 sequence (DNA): TGTGCCAGTAGTATAGAAGCACTAGCGGGTAAAGGGGTACAAGAGACCCAGTACTTC. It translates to CASSIEALAGKGVQETQYF.

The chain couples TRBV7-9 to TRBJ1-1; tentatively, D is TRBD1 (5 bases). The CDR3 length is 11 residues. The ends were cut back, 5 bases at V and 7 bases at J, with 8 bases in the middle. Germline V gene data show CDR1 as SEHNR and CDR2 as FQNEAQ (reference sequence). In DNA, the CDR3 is TGTGCCAGCAGCCTCGACAGTGAAGCTTTCTTT. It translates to CASSLDSEAFF.

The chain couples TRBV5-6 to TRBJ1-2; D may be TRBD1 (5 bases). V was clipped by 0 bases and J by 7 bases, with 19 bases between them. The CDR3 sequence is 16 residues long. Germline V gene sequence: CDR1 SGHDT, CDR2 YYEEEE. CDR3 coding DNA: TGTGCCAGCAGCTTGGTACGGCAGGGTCCTTTGGGTGGCTACACCTTC. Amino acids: CASSLVRQGPLGGYTF.

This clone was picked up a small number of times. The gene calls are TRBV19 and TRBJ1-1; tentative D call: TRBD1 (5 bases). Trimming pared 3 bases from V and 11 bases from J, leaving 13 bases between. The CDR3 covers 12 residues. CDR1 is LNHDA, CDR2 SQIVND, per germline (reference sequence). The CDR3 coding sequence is TGTGCCAGTAGTATCAGCGGCAGGGACGCTTTCTTT. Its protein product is CASSISGRDAFF. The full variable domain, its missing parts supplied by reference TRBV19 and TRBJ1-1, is DGGITQSPKYLFRKEGQNVTLSCEQNLNHDAMYWYRQDPGQGLRLIYYSQIVNDFQKGDIAEGYSVSREKKESFPLTVTSAQKNPTAFYLCASSISGRDAFFGQGTRLTVV.

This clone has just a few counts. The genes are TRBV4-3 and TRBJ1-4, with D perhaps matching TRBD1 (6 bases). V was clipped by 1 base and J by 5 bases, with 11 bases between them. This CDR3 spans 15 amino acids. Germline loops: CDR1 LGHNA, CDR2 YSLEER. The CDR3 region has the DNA TGCGCCAGCAGCCAAGGGACAGTCGGAAATGAAAAACTGTTTTTT. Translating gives CASSQGTVGNEKLFF.